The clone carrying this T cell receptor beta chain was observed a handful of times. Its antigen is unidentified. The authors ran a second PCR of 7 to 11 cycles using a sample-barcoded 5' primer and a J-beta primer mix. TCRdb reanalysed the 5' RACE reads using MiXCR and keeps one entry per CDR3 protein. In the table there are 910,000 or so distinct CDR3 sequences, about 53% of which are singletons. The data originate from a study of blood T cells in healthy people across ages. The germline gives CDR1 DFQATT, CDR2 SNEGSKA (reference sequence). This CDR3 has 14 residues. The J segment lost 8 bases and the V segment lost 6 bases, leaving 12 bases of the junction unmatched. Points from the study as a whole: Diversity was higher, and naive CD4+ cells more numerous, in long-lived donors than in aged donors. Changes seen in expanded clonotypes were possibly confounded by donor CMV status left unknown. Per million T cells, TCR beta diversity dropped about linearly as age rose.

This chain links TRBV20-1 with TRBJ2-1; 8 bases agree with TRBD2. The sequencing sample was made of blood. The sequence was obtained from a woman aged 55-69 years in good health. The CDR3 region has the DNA TGCAGTGCCGAACGGAGCGGGAGAGGTGATGAGCAGTTCTTC. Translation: CSAERSGRGDEQFF.